This T cell receptor beta chain was profiled in a study of cytomegalovirus exposure and HLA in healthy donors. Notes on the study in general: Immune exposure information available was restricted to CMV serostatus.

This clone was picked up one time. The antigen remains unidentified. Trimming removed 3 bases at V and 1 base at J, with 13 bases between. Germline CDR1 and CDR2: MGHDK and SYGVNS. The CDR3 runs to 15 residues. In the PCR, 60 Vbeta and 13 Jbeta primers were used. TCRdb keeps only in-frame clones here, not all; method: immunoSEQ multiplex PCR. The sample lists 50,000 or so clones; 60% to 80% were seen once. The source material was PBMCs. The J gene is TRBJ2-7, the V gene TRBV25-1; D may be TRBD1 (6 bases). This TCR was sampled from a woman aged 40 to 55 in good health and CMV-seropositive. This chain's CDR3 is CASSDQDRSSYEQYF. CDR3 DNA sequence: TGTGCCAGCAGTGATCAGGACAGATCATCCTACGAGCAGTACTTC.